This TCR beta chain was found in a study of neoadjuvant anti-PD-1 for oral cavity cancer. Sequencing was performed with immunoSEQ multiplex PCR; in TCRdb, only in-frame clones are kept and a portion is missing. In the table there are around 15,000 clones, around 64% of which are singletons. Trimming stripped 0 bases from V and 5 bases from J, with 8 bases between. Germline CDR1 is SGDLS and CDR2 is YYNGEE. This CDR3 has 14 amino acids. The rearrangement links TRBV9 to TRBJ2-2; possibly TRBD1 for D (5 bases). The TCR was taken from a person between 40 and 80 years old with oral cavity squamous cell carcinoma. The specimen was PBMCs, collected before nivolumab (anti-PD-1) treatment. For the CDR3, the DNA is TGTGCCAGCAGCGTAGATGACAGAACCGGGGAGCTGTTTTTT. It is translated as CASSVDDRTGELFF.